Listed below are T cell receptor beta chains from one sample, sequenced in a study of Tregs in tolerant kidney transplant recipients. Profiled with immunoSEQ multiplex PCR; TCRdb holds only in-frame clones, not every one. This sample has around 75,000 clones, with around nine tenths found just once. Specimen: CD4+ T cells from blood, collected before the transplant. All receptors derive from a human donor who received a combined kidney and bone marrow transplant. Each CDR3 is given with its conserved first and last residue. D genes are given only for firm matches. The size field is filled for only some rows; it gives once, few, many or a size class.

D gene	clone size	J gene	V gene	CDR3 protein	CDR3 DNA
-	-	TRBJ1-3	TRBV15	CATSRKNSGNRNTIYF	TGTGCCACCAGCCGAAAGAACTCGGGAAACCGAAACACCATATATTTT
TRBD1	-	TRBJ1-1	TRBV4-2	CASSQEVRTGDTEAFF	TGTGCCAGCAGCCAAGAAGTACGGACAGGGGACACTGAAGCTTTCTTT
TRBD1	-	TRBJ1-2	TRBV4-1	CASSQDFRGDVNYGYTF	TGCGCCAGCAGCCAAGATTTCAGGGGGGACGTCAACTATGGCTACACCTTC
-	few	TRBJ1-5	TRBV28	CASSPNQPQHF	TGTGCCAGCTCCCCGAATCAGCCCCAGCATTTT
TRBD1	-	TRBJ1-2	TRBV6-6	CASSPQGMGGYTF	TGTGCCAGCAGTCCACAGGGGATGGGCGGCTACACCTTC
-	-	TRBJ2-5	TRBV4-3	CASSLGQYQETQYF	TGCGCCAGCAGTCTCGGACAGTACCAAGAGACCCAGTACTTC
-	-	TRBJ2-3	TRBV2	CASSVQGTDTQYF	TGTGCCAGCAGTGTCCAGGGGACAGATACGCAGTATTTT
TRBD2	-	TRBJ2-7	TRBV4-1	CASSQESSGTSYEQYF	TGCGCCAGCAGCCAAGAATCTAGCGGGACCTCCTACGAGCAGTACTTC
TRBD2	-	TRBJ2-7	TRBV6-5	CASSRTSGYEQYF	TGTGCCAGCAGCCGAACTAGCGGGTACGAGCAGTACTTC
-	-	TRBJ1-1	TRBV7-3	CASSSQENTEAFF	TGTGCCAGCAGCTCGCAGGAGAACACTGAAGCTTTCTTT
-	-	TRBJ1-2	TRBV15	CATSGERAPRAYGYTF	TGTGCCACCAGCGGAGAGAGGGCACCTAGAGCCTATGGCTACACCTTC
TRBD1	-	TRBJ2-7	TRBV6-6	CASRPPGQGMYEQYF	TGTGCCAGCAGACCTCCGGGACAGGGTATGTACGAGCAGTACTTC
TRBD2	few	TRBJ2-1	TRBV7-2	CASSFGTSPGNEQFF	TGTGCCAGCAGCTTTGGGACTAGCCCCGGGAATGAGCAGTTCTTC
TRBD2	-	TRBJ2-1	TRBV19	CASTATSSAYNEQFF	TGTGCCAGTACCGCGACTAGCTCTGCCTACAATGAGCAGTTCTTC
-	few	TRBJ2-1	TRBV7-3	CASSLSGSDEQFF	TGTGCCAGCAGCTTATCGGGGAGCGATGAGCAGTTCTTC
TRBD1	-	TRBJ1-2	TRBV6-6	CASRAGQGNYGYTF	TGTGCCAGCAGGGCGGGACAGGGGAACTATGGCTACACCTTC
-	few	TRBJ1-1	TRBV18	CASSPNPSAEAFF	TGTGCCAGCTCACCAAACCCTTCAGCTGAAGCTTTCTTT
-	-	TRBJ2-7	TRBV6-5	CASSRDGSLSYEQYF	TGTGCCAGCAGTAGGGACGGGAGTCTTTCCTACGAGCAGTACTTC
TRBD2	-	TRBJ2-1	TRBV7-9	CATRPGTSGSRLYNEQFF	TGTGCCACCAGGCCCGGGACTAGCGGGAGCAGGCTCTACAATGAGCAGTTCTTC
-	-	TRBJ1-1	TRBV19	CASSLSDSNTEAFF	TGTGCCAGTAGTCTTAGCGACTCCAACACTGAAGCTTTCTTT
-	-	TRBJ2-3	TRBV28	CASSWDFLASTDTQYF	TGTGCCAGCAGTTGGGACTTCTTGGCTAGCACAGATACGCAGTATTTT
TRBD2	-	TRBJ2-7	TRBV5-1	CASSLGPAGGLYEQYF	TGCGCCAGCAGCTTGGGTCCAGCGGGAGGTTTGTACGAGCAGTACTTC
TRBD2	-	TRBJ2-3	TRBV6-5	CASSRAGYTDTQYF	TGTGCCAGCAGTCGAGCGGGGTACACAGATACGCAGTATTTT
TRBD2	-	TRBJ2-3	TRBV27	CASSARLAGDTQYF	TGTGCCAGCAGTGCCCGACTAGCGGGAGATACGCAGTATTTT
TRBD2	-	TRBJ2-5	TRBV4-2	CASSHKLTSGRRETQYF	TGTGCCAGCAGCCACAAATTGACTAGCGGGAGGCGAGAGACCCAGTACTTC
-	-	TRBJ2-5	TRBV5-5	CASSLTETGTQYF	TGTGCCAGCAGCTTGACTGAAACAGGGACCCAGTACTTC
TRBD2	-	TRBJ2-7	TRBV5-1	CASSLFGSGGSSGRGGQYF	TGCGCCAGCAGCTTGTTCGGGTCGGGCGGATCTAGCGGGAGGGGGGGCCAGTACTTC
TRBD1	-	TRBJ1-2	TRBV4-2	CASSQDRVDRGGYTF	TGTGCCAGCAGCCAGGACAGGGTGGATAGGGGTGGCTACACCTTC